What follows are 8 T cell receptor beta chains derived from one specimen sequenced in a study of technical replicates of blood from a few donors (dated by TCRdb to 2015 to 2018). Library construction relied on the immunoSEQ multiplex PCR assay. The source is immuneACCESS, and TCRdb retained only in-frame sequences with V and J called. Part of the clones is not carried over; for the studies checked, unresolved V genes explain less than half of this, and the remainder is unexplained. This sample lists some 96,000 clones; almost 96% were detected once. Together, the top ten hold roughly 0.22% of the sample. Source material: T cells isolated from PBMCs. All receptors derive from a human donor in good health.

The chain uses TRBV25-1 and TRBJ1-2; D uncertain. Germline V lookup: CDR1 MGHDK, CDR2 SYGVNS. The CDR3 sequence is 16 residues long. The V end lost 1 base, the J end lost 2 bases, and 14 bases lay between the germline ends. CDR3 region: CASSEFSNNYNYGYTF. CDR3 DNA: TGTGCCAGCAGTGAATTTAGCAACAACTACAACTATGGCTACACCTTC.

This chain links TRBV4-1 with TRBJ1-2; D is uncertain. This CDR3 comprises 13 residues. The germline V gene has CDR1 MGHRA and CDR2 YSYEKL. Trimming took off 1 base at V and 8 bases at J, with 11 bases between the two ends. DNA for the CDR3: TGCGCCAGCAGCCAAGGGGAGCAGCGGGGCTACACCTTC. It specifies CASSQGEQRGYTF.

The chain links TRBV5-1 to TRBJ1-1; possibly TRBD1 for D (5 bases). Germline loops: CDR1 SGHRS, CDR2 YFSETQ. V was pared by 0 bases and J by 8 bases, with 11 bases between. CDR3 length: 13 amino acids. The CDR3 nucleotides are TGCGCCAGCAGCTTGGGGCCAGGGAGGGAAGCTTTCTTT. Translated, it gives CASSLGPGREAFF.

This clone was recorded only once. The rearrangement links TRBV28 to TRBJ1-1; 7 bases are a match to TRBD1. With V trimmed by 2 bases and J by 0 bases, 3 bases remained unmatched. The CDR3 sequence is 15 residues long. CDR1 and CDR2 from the germline V gene are MDHEN and SYDVKM. DNA for the CDR3: TGTGCCAGCAGTTTAATGGGACAGTTGAACACTGAAGCTTTCTTT. It encodes CASSLMGQLNTEAFF.

The chain is built from TRBV5-5 and TRBJ2-3; TRBD2 matches 7 bases. Germline V CDR1 and CDR2: SGHKS, YYEKEE (reference sequence). The CDR3 loop spans 15 amino acids. After removal of 0 bases from V and 9 bases from J, the junction contained 10 bases not matched to a gene. The CDR3 DNA sequence: TGTGCCAGCAGCTTGGGACTAGCTTCGGGTGTGACGCAGTATTTT. It is translated as CASSLGLASGVTQYF.

This chain connects TRBV27 to TRBJ1-5, with D perhaps matching TRBD1 (5 bases). The CDR3 consists of 15 residues. Germline values: CDR1 MNHEY, CDR2 SMNVEV (reference sequence). Trimming removed 3 bases at V and 1 base at J, with 10 bases between. The CDR3 is CASSLEGLSNQPQHF. The CDR3 DNA reads as TGTGCCAGCAGTTTGGAGGGGTTGAGCAATCAGCCCCAGCATTTT.

The chain links TRBV18 to TRBJ2-1; D possibly corresponds to TRBD2 (5 bases). Trimming cost V 4 bases and J 2 bases, with 18 bases left between them. Germline lookup yields CDR1 KGHSH and CDR2 LQKENI. This CDR3 spans 17 amino acids. As DNA, the CDR3 is TGTGCCAGCTCACTCGTTCTCGGGATGGGTACCTACAATGAGCAGTTCTTC. It encodes CASSLVLGMGTYNEQFF.

The J gene is TRBJ2-2, the V gene TRBV19, with a tentative D call TRBD1 (5 bases). The germline CDR1 and CDR2 sequences are LNHDA and SQIVND (reference sequence). The CDR3 extends over 13 amino acids. Trimming pared 2 bases from V and 8 bases from J, leaving 9 bases between. CDR3 protein: CASSIQGLGELFF. The DNA of the CDR3 is TGTGCCAGTAGTATACAGGGTTTAGGGGAGCTGTTTTTT.